The following is a TCR beta chain sequence with its context. The sample belongs to a study of blood T cell repertoires in COVID-19. Whole-study context: Acute and convalescent COVID-19 samples came from the United States, Italy and Spain.

The CDR3 runs to 18 residues. V lost 4 bases, J lost 1 base, and 10 bases stayed unmatched. CDR1 and CDR2 from the germline V gene are SGHTA and FQGTGA. Measured with immunoSEQ multiplex PCR; TCRdb has only the in-frame clones, and not every one. This table holds some 74,000 clones, 83% found once. This TCR was recovered from a man older than 75 with acute or convalescent COVID-19. Sequenced: peripheral blood. The rearrangement uses TRBV7-3 and TRBJ2-2; TRBD2 aligns across 9 bases. Written as DNA, the CDR3 is TGTGCCAGCAGCTCCCGAGGCGGGAGGGCCGGGAACACCGGGGAGCTGTTTTTT. Protein: CASSSRGGRAGNTGELFF. Full variable domain (missing parts from reference TRBV7-3 and TRBJ2-2): GAGVSQTPSNKVTEKGKYVELRCDPISGHTALYWYRQSLGQGPEFLIYFQGTGAADDSGLPNDRFFAVRPEGSVSTLKIQRTERGDSAVYLCASSSRGGRAGNTGELFFGEGSRLTVL.